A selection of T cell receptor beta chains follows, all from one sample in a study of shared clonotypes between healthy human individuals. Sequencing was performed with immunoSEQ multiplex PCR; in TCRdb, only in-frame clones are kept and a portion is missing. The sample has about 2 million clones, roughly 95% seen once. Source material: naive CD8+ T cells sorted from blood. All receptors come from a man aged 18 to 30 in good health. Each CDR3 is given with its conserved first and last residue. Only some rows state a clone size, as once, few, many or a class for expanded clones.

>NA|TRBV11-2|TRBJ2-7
CASSLDLMAGPGEQYF
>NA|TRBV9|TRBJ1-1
CASSLGVSTEAFF
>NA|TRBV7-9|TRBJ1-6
CASSLALAAGVGSPLHF
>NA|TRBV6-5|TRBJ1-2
CASSLDGVNYGYTF
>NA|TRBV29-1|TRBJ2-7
CSVELAGTIDEQYF
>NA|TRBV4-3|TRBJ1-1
CASSQDSLPGASEAFF
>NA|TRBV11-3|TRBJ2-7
CASSLDPSYEQYF
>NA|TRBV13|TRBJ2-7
CASSLGRGTSVSYEQYF
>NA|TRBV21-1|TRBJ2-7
CASSKERGVEYEQYF
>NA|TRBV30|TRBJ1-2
CAWSTAPYGYTF
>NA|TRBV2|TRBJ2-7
CASRPRQGAKYEQYF
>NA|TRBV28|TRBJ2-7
CASSLRGGDGEQYF
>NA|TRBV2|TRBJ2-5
CASSDFGKLEPSQETQYF
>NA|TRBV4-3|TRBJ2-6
CASSQENRGISGANVLTF
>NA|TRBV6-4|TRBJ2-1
CASSDELAGYNEQFF
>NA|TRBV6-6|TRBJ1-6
CASSHPGTGYNSPLHF
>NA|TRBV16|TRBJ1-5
CASGQTGNGNQPQHF
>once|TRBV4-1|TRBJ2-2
CASSPPGWEGELFF
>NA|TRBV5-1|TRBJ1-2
CASSLELNYGYTF
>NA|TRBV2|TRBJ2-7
CASSGIPGSYEQYF
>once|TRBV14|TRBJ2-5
CASSQSGGQETQYF
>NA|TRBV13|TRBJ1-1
CASSLGGVTEAFF
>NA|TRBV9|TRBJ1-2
CASSVGGGDRGYTF
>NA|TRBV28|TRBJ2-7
CASSPWGGYEQYF